This T cell receptor beta chain was recorded in a study of T-cell memory formation after mild COVID-19. Regarding the study as a whole: Certain responding clones were present in pre-infection memory, suggesting participation of cross-reactive memory. A balance of CD4 and CD8 characterized clones contracting day 15 to 85, whereas later expanders leaned CD4+.

TCRdb reprocessed the 5' RACE reads via MiXCR and lists one record per CDR3 protein. The sample yields 400,000 or so distinct CDR3 sequences, 20% seen once. The CDR3 length is 14 residues. Germline values: CDR1 SEHNR, CDR2 FQNEAQ (reference sequence). V dropped 2 bases and J dropped 5 bases, with 10 bases sitting between them. A word on this clonotype: Its antigen is as yet unknown.

The receptor's source is an adult woman who had mild COVID-19 (a few samples of this study predate the infection). Cell type and time point are not known. The J gene is TRBJ2-1, the V gene TRBV7-9; no reliable D call. Sequences were obtained from PBMCs or a T cell subset sorted from them (not recorded which). The CDR3 DNA reads as TGTGCCAGCAGCTTAAGTGTTGCGAACAATGAGCAGTTCTTC. It specifies CASSLSVANNEQFF.